Sequencing of this TCR beta chain was carried out in a study of cytomegalovirus exposure and HLA in healthy donors. For the study at large: The roughly 130 validation repertoires used the same platform as the 650 to 750 first-cohort repertoires, a later analysis reported. Findings of the study overall: A classifier reportedly called cytomegalovirus status with high sensitivity and specificity. The study listed some 160 cytomegalovirus-associated TCR beta chains.

CDR3 length: 16 residues. Germline V gives CDR1 SGHAT, CDR2 FQDESV (reference sequence). V lost 1 base to trimming and J lost 4 bases; unmatched junction nucleotides: 7. Points on this clone: Its antigen remains unknown.

Libraries were prepared by immunoSEQ multiplex PCR; TCRdb keeps only in-frame clonotypes and omits some of them. Of tens of thousands of clones in the sample, around 97% were seen once. This TCR derives from a woman under 30 in good health and CMV-seropositive. Sequences were obtained from PBMCs. The J gene is TRBJ2-3, the V gene TRBV11-1; the match to TRBD2 covers 8 bases. CDR3 coding DNA: TGTGCCAGCAGCTTAGGGTTTCGGGAGGGCTCAGATACGCAGTATTTT. It yields the protein CASSLGFREGSDTQYF.